Below, 27 T cell receptor beta chains from the same sample are listed, as sequenced in a study of blood T cell repertoires in COVID-19. Using immunoSEQ multiplex PCR, the repertoire was profiled, and TCRdb retains in-frame clones only, with some absent. Of about 170,000 clones in the sample, 80% to 90% are singletons; the top ten hold approximately 2.6%. Sequenced: peripheral blood. The receptors originated from an elderly woman with COVID-19, enrolled during active disease.

This chain joins TRBV5-5 and TRBJ2-7; no clear D gene. The germline gives CDR1 SGHKS, CDR2 YYEKEE (reference sequence). The CDR3 has 15 amino acids. Trimming shortened V by 1 base and J by 2 bases, and 13 bases separated the two germline ends. The CDR3 DNA reads TGTGCCAGCAGCTTGTCCGGAGTGCTAACCTACGAGCAGTACTTC. It encodes CASSLSGVLTYEQYF. The full variable domain, completed using reference TRBV5-5 and TRBJ2-7, is DAGVTQSPTHLIKTRGQQVTLRCSPISGHKSVSWYQQVLGQGPQFIFQYYEKEERGRGNFPDRFSARQFPNYSSELNVNALLLGDSALYLCASSLSGVLTYEQYFGPGTRLTVT.

The V call is TRBV30, the J call TRBJ1-5; TRBD1 is a possible D gene (6 bases). The CDR3 sequence is 13 residues long. Looked up from germline, CDR1 is GTSNPN and CDR2 is SVGIG (reference sequence). The ends were cut back, 1 base at V and 5 bases at J, with 9 bases in the middle. CDR3 loop: CAWSGGLDQPQHF. The CDR3 region has the DNA TGTGCCTGGAGTGGGGGGCTGGATCAGCCCCAGCATTTT.

V gene TRBV15 combines with J gene TRBJ2-3; no clear D gene. This CDR3 comprises 15 residues. V dropped 1 base and J dropped 0 bases, with 8 bases sitting between them. Per the germline V gene, CDR1 is LNHNV and CDR2 is YYDKDF (reference sequence). The CDR3 sequence is CATSRGTTSTDTQYF. In DNA, the CDR3 is TGTGCCACCAGCAGAGGAACCACAAGCACAGATACGCAGTATTTT.

About this clone: At the DNA level, this CDR3 is encoded by other sequences in the same sample as well. The chain combines TRBV5-1 with TRBJ2-5, with D unclear. The V gene lost 0 bases and the J gene lost 2 bases, with 5 bases spanning the gap. This CDR3 region has 13 residues. Germline-derived CDR1 and CDR2 are SGHRS and YFSETQ. The DNA of the CDR3 is TGCGCCAGCAGCTTGGGCCAGCAAGAGACCCAGTACTTC. It is translated as CASSLGQQETQYF.

This chain links TRBV2 with TRBJ2-7; TRBD2 matches 14 bases. CDR1 is SNHLY and CDR2 is FYNNEI in the germline V gene. V dropped 4 bases and J dropped 12; count of bases not matched to a gene: 8. The CDR3 covers 14 residues. The CDR3: CASSAGLAGARLYF. The DNA for the CDR3 is TGTGCCAGCAGTGCGGGACTAGCGGGGGCCCGTTTGTACTTC.

J is TRBJ2-7 and V is TRBV19; 10 positions agree with TRBD1. Germline CDR1 LNHDA, CDR2 SQIVND (reference sequence). Trimming cost V 1 base and J 3 bases; bases outside gene matches: 6. The CDR3 runs to 16 residues. The CDR3 reads CASSIGPGQGDYEQYF. DNA of the CDR3: TGTGCCAGTAGTATAGGCCCCGGACAGGGGGACTACGAGCAGTACTTC.

CDR3 residues: CASGMTGAGNTIYF. DNA for the CDR3: TGTGCCAGCGGGATGACAGGGGCTGGAAACACCATATATTTT. The chain recombines TRBV2 with TRBJ1-3, with 8 bases lining up with TRBD1. Looked up from germline, CDR1 is SNHLY and CDR2 is FYNNEI. CDR3 length equals 14 residues. V shed 8 bases, J shed 2 bases, and the junction held 5 bases outside the gene matches. Full variable domain (outside the CDR3, taken from reference TRBV2 and TRBJ1-3): EPEVTQTPSHQVTQMGQEVILRCVPISNHLYFYWYRQILGQKVEFLVSFYNNEISEKSEIFDDQFSVERPDGSNFTLKIRSTKLEDSAMYFCASGMTGAGNTIYFGEGSWLTVV.

V gene TRBV5-1 combines with J gene TRBJ1-2; D possibly corresponds to TRBD1 (6 bases). The CDR3 has 15 amino acids. Germline CDR1 reads SGHRS; CDR2 reads YFSETQ. With 0 bases removed from V and 5 bases from J, the gap between germline ends came to 14 bases. The CDR3 nucleotides read TGCGCCAGCAGCTTGGCCGCAGGGGTGGGGTATGGCTACACCTTC. This translates into CASSLAAGVGYGYTF.

The rearrangement uses TRBV5-1 and TRBJ2-2; TRBD1 might be the D (6 bases). The CDR3 runs to 16 residues. Germline CDR1 SGHRS, CDR2 YFSETQ. Trimming cost V 4 bases and J 5 bases, with 18 bases left between them. The CDR3 DNA reads as TGCGCCAGCAGCACACAGAGGGGGAGAGGGACCGGGGAGCTGTTTTTT. It is translated as CASSTQRGRGTGELFF.

The J gene is TRBJ2-5, the V gene TRBV27; weak D call: TRBD1 (7 bases). Looked up from germline, CDR1 is MNHEY and CDR2 is SMNVEV (reference sequence). Trimming stripped 9 bases from V and 5 bases from J, with 13 bases between. The CDR3 extends over 12 amino acids. The CDR3 DNA follows: TGTGCCAGGACAGGGAGGAGCGAGACCCAGTACTTC. Translating gives CARTGRSETQYF.

The V call is TRBV30, the J call TRBJ2-5; D possibly corresponds to TRBD2 (6 bases). Germline V gives CDR1 GTSNPN, CDR2 SVGIG (reference sequence). The V and J ends lost 0 bases and 5 bases respectively, with 25 bases between them. The CDR3 has 18 amino acids. In nucleotides, the CDR3 is TGTGCCTGGAGTGTAGGTAGATGGTACGAGGGACTGGGGGAGACCCAGTACTTC. This sequence encodes CAWSVGRWYEGLGETQYF.

The CDR3, as DNA: TGCGCCAGCAGCTCCGGGACAGGGGTTTCCGGGGAGCTGTTTTTT. It codes for CASSSGTGVSGELFF. The rearrangement links TRBV5-1 to TRBJ2-2; TRBD1 aligns across 10 bases. The ends lost 3 bases at V and 6 bases at J; junction bases unmatched: 5. The V gene's germline CDR1 is SGHRS and CDR2 YFSETQ. This CDR3 has 15 residues.

V is TRBV6-2 or TRBV6-3 and J is TRBJ1-1; D uncertain. The CDR3 has 11 amino acids. Germline CDR1 reads MNHEY; CDR2 reads SVGEGT. With 5 bases removed from V and 8 bases from J, the gap between germline ends came to 9 bases. The CDR3 loop reads CASSGWREAFF. CDR3 coding DNA: TGTGCCAGCAGTGGCTGGCGGGAAGCTTTCTTT.

V gene TRBV7-9 combines with J gene TRBJ1-4, with 11 bases matching TRBD1. The trim removed 3 bases at V and 7 bases at J, leaving 4 bases unmatched. This CDR3 comprises 15 residues. Germline CDR1 is SEHNR and CDR2 is FQNEAQ (reference sequence). CDR3 DNA sequence: TGTGCCAGCAGCTTTCCCGGGACAGGGGGTGAAAAACTGTTTTTT. As protein: CASSFPGTGGEKLFF.

J is TRBJ1-4 and V is TRBV27, with 8 bases matching TRBD1. The germline gives CDR1 MNHEY, CDR2 SMNVEV (reference sequence). There are 18 residues in the CDR3. V was clipped by 2 bases and J by 5 bases; unmatched bases: 13. The CDR3 sequence: CASSLEGGGQGPNEKLFF. For the CDR3, the DNA is TGTGCCAGCAGTTTAGAGGGGGGCGGACAGGGACCCAATGAAAAACTGTTTTTT.

J is TRBJ2-5 and V is TRBV25-1, with no clear D. CDR3 length equals 13 residues. The germline gives CDR1 MGHDK, CDR2 SYGVNS. V lost 4 bases and J 1 base, leaving 7 bases between the germline ends. This CDR3 is CASSVRLQETQYF. The CDR3 coding sequence is TGTGCCAGCAGTGTGCGCCTCCAAGAGACCCAGTACTTC.

The rearrangement joins TRBV15 to TRBJ2-3; maybe TRBD2 (6 bases). This CDR3 spans 14 amino acids. Germline V gene sequence: CDR1 LNHNV, CDR2 YYDKDF (reference sequence). The V gene lost 1 base and the J gene lost 5 bases, with 10 bases spanning the gap. The CDR3 spells CATSRAGAIDTQYF. The CDR3 DNA reads TGTGCCACCAGCAGAGCGGGAGCTATAGATACGCAGTATTTT. The variable domain in full, with the rest retrieved from reference TRBV15 and TRBJ2-3, is DAMVIQNPRYQVTQFGKPVTLSCSQTLNHNVMYWYQQKSSQAPKLLFHYYDKDFNNEADTPDNFQSRRPNTSFCFLDIRSPGLGDTAMYLCATSRAGAIDTQYFGPGTRLTVL.

J is TRBJ1-2 and V is TRBV6-5, with TRBD1 identical over 9 bases. CDR1 and CDR2 from the germline V gene are MNHEY and SVGAGI. V shed 6 bases and J 2 bases; nucleotides not matched to a gene: 7. This CDR3 comprises 15 residues. The CDR3 here is CASRKRTGGNYGYTF. CDR3 DNA: TGTGCCAGCAGGAAGCGAACAGGGGGCAACTATGGCTACACCTTC.

V gene TRBV5-8 combines with J gene TRBJ2-5, with D perhaps TRBD2 (6 bases). Germline V gives CDR1 SGHTS, CDR2 YDEGEE. This CDR3 spans 15 amino acids. Trimming shortened V by 0 bases and J by 5 bases, and 14 bases separated the two germline ends. The CDR3 DNA reads TGTGCCAGCAGCTTGGATTGGGCCCGGGGGGAGACCCAGTACTTC. Protein product: CASSLDWARGETQYF.

CDR3 region: CASSYQDYRGKPTGELFF. DNA for the CDR3: TGCGCCAGCAGCTACCAAGATTACAGGGGGAAGCCGACCGGGGAGCTGTTTTTT. The chain is built from TRBV5-1 and TRBJ2-2, with 8 bases aligning to TRBD1. Germline V gene data show CDR1 as SGHRS and CDR2 as YFSETQ. This CDR3 is 18 amino acids long. The J segment lost 5 bases and the V segment lost 3 bases, leaving 15 bases of the junction unmatched.

This sequence joins TRBV27 and TRBJ2-5; D not resolved. In germline, CDR1 is MNHEY, CDR2 SMNVEV (reference sequence). V was shortened by 0 bases and J by 2 bases, with 10 bases between the two germline ends. CDR3 size: 15 residues. The CDR3: CASSLSWAIQETQYF. The CDR3 nucleotides are TGTGCCAGCAGTTTATCGTGGGCTATACAAGAGACCCAGTACTTC.

The V call is TRBV27, the J call TRBJ2-6; D not resolved. Trimming cost V 4 bases and J 3 bases, with 13 bases left between them. From germline, CDR1 is MNHEY and CDR2 SMNVEV (reference sequence). This CDR3 spans 16 amino acids. CDR3 sequence reads: CASSSPWALGANVLTF. The CDR3 DNA reads TGTGCCAGCAGTTCTCCCTGGGCGCTTGGGGCCAACGTCCTGACTTTC.

The chain couples TRBV12-3 or TRBV12-4 to TRBJ1-2, with D perhaps matching TRBD1 (5 bases). The CDR3 loop spans 12 amino acids. Trimming shortened V by 4 bases and J by 6 bases, and 9 bases separated the two germline ends. CDR3 in DNA: TGTGCCAGCAGTTGGGCAGGGCATGGCTACACCTTC. This codes for CASSWAGHGYTF.

This chain joins TRBV2 and TRBJ2-1; D not certain. The germline V gene encodes CDR1 SNHLY and CDR2 FYNNEI. With 5 bases removed from V and 1 base from J, the gap between germline ends came to 6 bases. The CDR3 is 13 residues long. CDR3 in amino acids: CASSIQSYNEQFF. CDR3 in DNA: TGTGCCAGCAGTATTCAGTCCTACAATGAGCAGTTCTTC. The complete variable domain, with remaining parts taken from reference TRBV2 and TRBJ2-1, reads EPEVTQTPSHQVTQMGQEVILRCVPISNHLYFYWYRQILGQKVEFLVSFYNNEISEKSEIFDDQFSVERPDGSNFTLKIRSTKLEDSAMYFCASSIQSYNEQFFGPGTRLTVL.

The genes are TRBV6-1 and TRBJ1-5; D call uncertain. Trimming shortened V by 1 base and J by 5 bases, and 6 bases separated the two germline ends. Germline CDR1 MNHNS, CDR2 SASEGT. The CDR3 consists of 13 residues. DNA for the CDR3: TGTGCCAGCAGTGAAGAGCGGGATCAGCCCCAGCATTTT. This sequence encodes CASSEERDQPQHF.

The chain joins TRBV6-2 or TRBV6-3 to TRBJ2-7; 9 bases fit TRBD1. The germline V gene has CDR1 MNHEY and CDR2 SVGEGT. This CDR3 has 15 residues. V dropped 0 bases and J dropped 3; count of bases not matched to a gene: 3. The CDR3 is CASSYSDRGDYEQYF. In nucleotides, the CDR3 is TGTGCCAGCAGTTACTCGGACAGGGGTGACTACGAGCAGTACTTC.

The genes are TRBV6-4 and TRBJ1-2, with 9 bases matching TRBD1. Unmatched junction bases numbered 7, after V lost 6 bases and J lost 8 bases. This CDR3 has 13 residues. Germline V gives CDR1 MRHNA, CDR2 SNTAGT. As DNA, the CDR3 is TGTGCCAGCAGGCCGGGACAGGGATCCGGCTACACCTTC. Translating it yields CASRPGQGSGYTF.